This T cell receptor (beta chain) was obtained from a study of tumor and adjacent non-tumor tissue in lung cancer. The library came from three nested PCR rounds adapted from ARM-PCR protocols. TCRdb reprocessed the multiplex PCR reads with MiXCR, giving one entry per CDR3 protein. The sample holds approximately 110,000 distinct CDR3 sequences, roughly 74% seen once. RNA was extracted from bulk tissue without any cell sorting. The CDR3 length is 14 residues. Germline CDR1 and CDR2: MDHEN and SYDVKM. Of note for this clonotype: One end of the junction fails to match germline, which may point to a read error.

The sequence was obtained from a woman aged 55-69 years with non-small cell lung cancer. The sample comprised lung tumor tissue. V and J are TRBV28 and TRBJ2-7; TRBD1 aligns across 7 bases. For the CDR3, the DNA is TGTGCCAACAGTTTCTTAGGGACAGCGTACGAGCAGTACTTC. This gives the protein CANSFLGTAYEQYF.